This T cell receptor (beta chain) was sequenced during a study of cytomegalovirus exposure and HLA in healthy donors. Whole-study results and caveats: A later analysis associated roughly 15,000 TCR beta sequences with HLA alleles at a 0.05 false discovery rate. Some TCR beta chains (roughly 150 of them) were listed as cytomegalovirus-associated. Other equally common chains were less clonally expanded than HLA-associated TCR beta chains, a later analysis showed.

Researchers ran the PCR with 60 Vbeta and 13 Jbeta primers. This table comes from immunoSEQ multiplex PCR, and its TCRdb copy is limited to in-frame clones, with some not included. The table shows tens of thousands of clones, with 80% occurring only once. In the case of this clone: Its antigen is still unknown.

This CDR3 has 17 residues. Germline CDR1 is SGDLS and CDR2 is YYNGEE. V was clipped by 0 bases and J by 6 bases; unmatched bases: 11. This TCR came from a male donor in good health and CMV-seronegative. The rearrangement uses TRBV9 and TRBJ1-4; 7 bases line up with TRBD1. The specimen was PBMCs. For the CDR3, the DNA is TGTGCCAGCAGCGTAGCTACGGGCAGGGGGTCGGATGAAAAACTGTTTTTT. It is translated as CASSVATGRGSDEKLFF. Looking up the rest from reference TRBV9 and TRBJ1-4 gives the full variable domain: DSGVTQTPKHLITATGQRVTLRCSPRSGDLSVYWYQQSLDQGLQFLIQYYNGEERAKGNILERFSAQQFPDLHSELNLSSLELGDSALYFCASSVATGRGSDEKLFFGSGTQLSVL.